These T cell receptor beta chains were read from a single sample in a study of T cells in Graves' hyperthyroidism and ophthalmopathy. TCRdb called the multiplex PCR reads again in MiXCR, with one record for every CDR3 protein. The data hold fewer than 650,000 distinct CDR3 sequences, with approximately 15% observed a single time. Sequencing was done on a sample of blood. All receptors come from a woman aged 40 to 50 with Graves' ophthalmopathy. Both conserved end residues are part of each CDR3. D genes are given only for firm matches. Size is stated for part of the rows, as once, few or many counts, or as a class when the clone is expanded.

j_call: TRBJ1-1
d_call: NA
v_call: TRBV6-1
clone_size: NA
cdr3_nt: TGTGCCAGCGAGCCTCTGACAGGACCCGGGGCTGAAGCTTTCTTT
cdr3_aa: CASEPLTGPGAEAFF

j_call: TRBJ2-7
d_call: NA
v_call: TRBV24-1
clone_size: many
cdr3_nt: TGTGCCACCAGTGACGATGCGACAGGAAACTACGAGCAGTACTTC
cdr3_aa: CATSDDATGNYEQYF

j_call: TRBJ1-3
d_call: NA
v_call: TRBV30
clone_size: few
cdr3_nt: TGTGCCTGGAGTATTGGGCAGAGTAAAAGCACCATATATTTT
cdr3_aa: CAWSIGQSKSTIYF

j_call: TRBJ2-7
d_call: TRBD2
v_call: TRBV4-3
clone_size: few
cdr3_nt: TGCGCCAGCAGCCAAGATCGGGTACTAGCGGGATCCTACGAGCAGTACTTC
cdr3_aa: CASSQDRVLAGSYEQYF

j_call: TRBJ2-2
d_call: TRBD1
v_call: TRBV29-1
clone_size: NA
cdr3_nt: TGCAGCGTTGAAGCCCCGCCCGGACAGGTCGGCCGGGAGCTGTTTTTT
cdr3_aa: CSVEAPPGQVGRELFF

j_call: TRBJ2-2
d_call: NA
v_call: TRBV27
clone_size: NA
cdr3_nt: TGTGCCAGCAGTTTCGATAAGTACACGAACACCGGGGAGCTGTTTTTT
cdr3_aa: CASSFDKYTNTGELFF

j_call: TRBJ1-3
d_call: NA
v_call: TRBV29-1
clone_size: many
cdr3_nt: TGCAGCGTTGCGGGAACTCACAGCACCATATATTTT
cdr3_aa: CSVAGTHSTIYF

j_call: TRBJ2-7
d_call: NA
v_call: TRBV19
clone_size: NA
cdr3_nt: TGTGCCAGTAGTATAGGAGCTAGTGAGCAGTACTTC
cdr3_aa: CASSIGASEQYF

j_call: TRBJ1-2
d_call: NA
v_call: TRBV2
clone_size: many
cdr3_nt: TGTGCCAGCAGTGGCCCAGGGTTGGGATATGGCTACACCTTC
cdr3_aa: CASSGPGLGYGYTF

j_call: TRBJ2-5
d_call: TRBD1
v_call: TRBV6-1
clone_size: NA
cdr3_nt: TGTGCCAGCAGAAAAACAGGGGGCCGTGAGACCCAGTACTTC
cdr3_aa: CASRKTGGRETQYF